This T cell receptor beta chain stems from a study of T cell responses to AZD1222 COVID-19 vaccine (dated by TCRdb to 2020 to 2023). Regarding the study in general: TCR sequencing was performed for more than 230 trial participants, of whom about 200 were given two doses of AZD1222 and approximately 25 were given two doses of MenACWY control vaccine. Enrollment into the trials was organized by age into subgroups of 18-55, 56-69 and 70-plus years, and those subgroups contained about 160, 30 and 59 TCR-sequenced participants, respectively. Here is what the overall study found, with its caveats: A significant rise in spike-specific TCR breadth and depth was observed after two AZD1222 doses relative to day 0 and relative to MenACWY recipients. The 56-69-year group was small, and its depth increase did not reach significance, likely because of low power. Participants were mostly white British and included more females than males, and it was suggested by the authors that clonal diversity may have been underestimated. Vaccine-associated CD4 TCRs spanned the whole spike protein, with dominant responses in regions 160-218 and 743-854. Conclusions about previously exposed vaccinees are limited, since just 5 to 7 AZD1222 recipients were seropositive for SARS-CoV-2 at baseline. Epitopes outside the regions mutated in the B.1.351 and B.1.1.7 variants were reportedly recognized by nearly half of the unique spike-specific TCRs. Because no day 14 peak-response samples were available, the repertoires could be characterized only after the peak T cell response.

Turning to this clone: It has no known antigen specificity. The input lacks base qualities; no much larger clone sits a single base away.

The CDR3 regions of human TCRbeta chains were subjected to immunosequencing. The paper's data handling went like this. TCRs in the repertoires were matched against a reference library of SARS-CoV-2-specific TCRs that had been generated with the MIRA antigen-specificity platform. Breadth was defined as the fraction of unique TCRs that were SARS-CoV-2-associated. Depth was defined as the fraction of total T cells that were SARS-CoV-2-associated. Using the MIRA data, each spike-specific TCR was assigned both to the spike region to which the TCR was reactive and to a CD4 or CD8 class. Log10-transformed breadth and depth values were compared by one-way ANOVA with Sidak's multiple comparisons tests. TCRdb mirrors the immuneACCESS table, restricted to in-frame sequences. Some clones are absent from its copies; in checked studies, under half trace to an unresolved V gene, and the reason for the others is unknown. The V and J calls and clone size were taken over from that table, and D and trimming were inferred from the DNA. This sample holds fewer than 55,000 clones; about 90% were observed only once. About a third of the sample belongs to the ten largest clones.

The sample's time point label is to be understood as: about 28 days (+/-7) after the second vaccine dose. AZD1222 recipients given second doses at about 4 weeks or at about 12 weeks were pooled, since spike-specific TCR depth and breadth were not found to differ between the two schedules. Samples from vaccinated people were obtained from the UK trials COV001 and COV002, which included a single-blind randomized controlled phase 2/3 trial of AZD1222 (ChAdOx1 nCoV-19) in healthy adults. For TCRbeta chain sequencing, PBMC samples were collected from trial participants at day 0 and at day 28 after the second dose. CDR1 and CDR2, per the germline V gene, are SGHTA and FQGNSA. Its CDR3 holds 14 amino acids, cysteine through phenylalanine. Of the read, only the CDR3 DNA is kept; its 42 bases are in frame from base 1. V lost 0 bases and J lost 1 base; the stretch between them is 6 bases long.

The chain joins TRBV7-2 to TRBJ2-5, with no D gene named confidently. The specimen was peripheral blood, collected 28 days after the second AZD1222 dose. This clonotype originated in an adult who received the AZD1222 COVID-19 vaccine. At the DNA level, the sequence is TGTGCCAGCAGCTTAGCGGGCCCCCAAGAGACCCAGTACTTC. Its protein product is CASSLAGPQETQYF.